This TCR beta chain derives from a study of blood T cells in healthy people across ages. Through a sample-barcoded 5' primer and a J-beta primer mix, a second PCR was run for about 6 to 12 cycles. TCRdb re-analysed the 5' RACE reads in MiXCR, keeping a single row per CDR3 protein. This sample has under 1,000,000 distinct CDR3 sequences; roughly 35% occur once, and the top ten carry under 15%. The sequenced material came from blood. This clonotype originated in a man aged 18 to 30 in good health.

CDR3 sequence: CASRPPGTSGRNEQYF. DNA of the CDR3: TGTGCCAGCAGACCGCCCGGGACTAGCGGACGTAATGAGCAGTACTTC. The chain couples TRBV12-3 or TRBV12-4 to TRBJ2-5; 11 positions match TRBD2. The CDR3 length is 16 residues. The V segment lost 6 bases and the J segment 11 bases; nucleotides outside the gene matches: 17.